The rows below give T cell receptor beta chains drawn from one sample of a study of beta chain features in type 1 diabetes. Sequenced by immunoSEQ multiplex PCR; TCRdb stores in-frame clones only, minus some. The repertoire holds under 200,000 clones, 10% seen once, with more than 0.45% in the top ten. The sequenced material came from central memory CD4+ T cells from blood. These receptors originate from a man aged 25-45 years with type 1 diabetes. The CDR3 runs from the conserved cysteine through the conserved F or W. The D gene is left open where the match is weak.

cdr3_aa: CASSQDLGAGELFF
d_call: -
v_call: TRBV14

cdr3_aa: CASSLSTTGRETQYF
d_call: TRBD1
v_call: TRBV5-6

cdr3_aa: CASSQDGPGGSVNEQFF
d_call: TRBD2
v_call: TRBV4-3

cdr3_aa: CASSPGTNYGYTF
d_call: -
v_call: TRBV7-3

cdr3_aa: CASSWDREETQYF
d_call: TRBD1
v_call: TRBV7-9

cdr3_aa: CASSLGQGGSGANVLTF
d_call: -
v_call: TRBV5-4

cdr3_aa: CASSQIPGDLYGYTF
d_call: -
v_call: TRBV18

cdr3_aa: CSVTLAGVGQPQHF
d_call: -
v_call: TRBV29-1

cdr3_aa: CASRGAVNTGELFF
d_call: -
v_call: TRBV7-8

cdr3_aa: CASGGAGAANGELFF
d_call: TRBD2
v_call: TRBV5-1

cdr3_aa: CASSIQQGNQPQHF
d_call: -
v_call: TRBV19

cdr3_aa: CSVETGSLPGNTIYF
d_call: -
v_call: TRBV29-1

cdr3_aa: CASSLPRTSRREQYF
d_call: TRBD2
v_call: TRBV28

cdr3_aa: CASSPPHGQGSYEQYF
d_call: TRBD1
v_call: TRBV18

cdr3_aa: CASSLASVATDTQYF
d_call: -
v_call: TRBV7-2

cdr3_aa: CAISADARTDTQYF
d_call: -
v_call: TRBV10-3

cdr3_aa: CASTRDREADTQYF
d_call: TRBD1
v_call: TRBV6-6

cdr3_aa: CASSPGGSSQQFF
d_call: -
v_call: TRBV18

cdr3_aa: CASFFPAYEQYF
d_call: -
v_call: TRBV9

cdr3_aa: CASSLQGNSEQFF
d_call: -
v_call: TRBV18

cdr3_aa: CASSPSTGGTEAFF
d_call: -
v_call: TRBV4-1

cdr3_aa: CASSLRYANNEQFF
d_call: -
v_call: TRBV11-2